This TCR beta chain came from a study of blood T cell repertoires in COVID-19. Whole-study context: From the United States, Italy and Spain came samples of acute and convalescent COVID-19. T cells, B-cell-depleted T cells, or PBMCs provided the cDNA or gDNA that served as material.

Per the original data handling: Nucleated cell number was recorded as an estimate derived from reference gene primer amplification. Clones were sequenced by immunoSEQ multiplex PCR, and TCRdb holds only the in-frame ones, with some missing. That table supplies the V and J calls and clone size; D and trimming were determined from the DNA. The sample records some 120,000 clones, more than 70% being singletons. This clone was observed a handful of times. Different DNA sequences within this sample yield the same CDR3. The CDR3 sequence is 13 residues long. V dropped 9 bases and J dropped 9; count of bases not matched to a gene: 5. Germline-derived CDR1 and CDR2 are MNHEY and SVGAGI.

The chain combines TRBV6-5 with TRBJ1-6, with TRBD1 identical over 10 bases. Sequencing was performed on peripheral blood. The TCR sequence derives from a woman of 80 years or more with acute or convalescent COVID-19. As DNA, the CDR3 is TGTGCCAGTCGGGGGACAGGGGCTTCACCCCTCCACTTT. This translates into CASRGTGASPLHF.